The rows below give T cell receptor beta chains drawn from one sample of a study of control samples from healthy donors and cancer patients. The protocol was immunoSEQ multiplex PCR, while the TCRdb copy is restricted to in-frame clones and leaves out a portion. Among some 45,000 clones, approximately 90% were seen once, and the ten largest hold 22%. The sequenced sample consisted of PBMCs. The receptors were sampled from a woman in her forties with head and neck cancer. Each CDR3 is given with its conserved first and last residue. The D gene is left open where the match is weak. Clone size is shown for a subset of rows, as once, few, many or a class of expanded clone.

size: .; V: TRBV7-6; J: TRBJ2-5; D: TRBD2; CDR3: CASSLPTSGIGETQYF; DNA: TGTGCCAGCAGCTTACCCACTAGCGGGATAGGGGAGACCCAGTACTTC
size: .; V: TRBV28; J: TRBJ2-2; D: .; CDR3: CASSFPGGTGELFF; DNA: TGTGCCAGCAGTTTCCCCGGTGGCACCGGGGAGCTGTTTTTT
size: .; V: TRBV27; J: TRBJ1-1; D: .; CDR3: CASRPVERTTEAFF; DNA: TGTGCCAGCAGACCCGTGGAGAGGACCACTGAAGCTTTCTTT
size: .; V: TRBV10-2; J: TRBJ1-5; D: .; CDR3: CASDTSDGEPQHF; DNA: TGCGCCAGCGACACCTCCGATGGGGAGCCCCAGCATTTT
size: .; V: TRBV5-4; J: TRBJ2-5; D: TRBD2; CDR3: CASSLAYSGRAGETQYF; DNA: TGTGCCAGCAGCTTGGCCTATAGCGGGAGGGCCGGGGAGACCCAGTACTTC
size: .; V: TRBV5-1; J: TRBJ2-7; D: TRBD1; CDR3: CASSLRQGSSYEQYF; DNA: TGCGCCAGCAGCTTGAGACAGGGGAGCTCCTACGAGCAGTACTTC
size: .; V: TRBV5-1; J: TRBJ2-7; D: TRBD1; CDR3: CASSLQGTYEQYF; DNA: TGCGCCAGCAGCTTACAGGGGACCTACGAGCAGTACTTC
size: .; V: TRBV5-1; J: TRBJ2-3; D: .; CDR3: CASSFGGGGSSTDTQYF; DNA: TGCGCCAGCAGCTTCGGCGGTGGGGGCTCTTCTACAGATACGCAGTATTTT
size: .; V: TRBV9; J: TRBJ2-7; D: TRBD2; CDR3: CASSPSPTRGVTYEQYF; DNA: TGTGCCAGCAGCCCCAGCCCCACCCGGGGGGTCACCTACGAGCAGTACTTC
size: .; V: TRBV14; J: TRBJ2-4; D: .; CDR3: CASRHRAHLGKNIQYF; DNA: TGTGCCAGCAGACACAGGGCCCACTTAGGCAAAAACATTCAGTACTTC
size: .; V: TRBV3-1/TRBV3-2; J: TRBJ2-3; D: TRBD2; CDR3: CASSQDGFGAGGSTDTQYF; DNA: TGTGCCAGCAGCCAAGACGGTTTTGGAGCGGGAGGTAGCACAGATACGCAGTATTTT
size: .; V: TRBV7-8; J: TRBJ1-4; D: .; CDR3: CASSLGTSVASNEKLFF; DNA: TGTGCCAGCAGCTTAGGGACTTCAGTTGCGAGTAATGAAAAACTGTTTTTT
size: once; V: TRBV7-9; J: TRBJ2-1; D: TRBD1; CDR3: CASSHLGKGATYNEQFF; DNA: TGTGCCAGCAGCCACCTCGGAAAGGGGGCAACCTACAATGAGCAGTTCTTC
size: medium-sized; V: TRBV29-1; J: TRBJ2-7; D: .; CDR3: CSATSPYEQYF; DNA: TGCAGCGCCACTAGCCCCTACGAGCAGTACTTC
size: .; V: TRBV7-9; J: TRBJ1-2; D: .; CDR3: CASSFGGYGYTF; DNA: TGTGCCAGCAGCTTTGGAGGATATGGCTACACCTTC
size: .; V: TRBV2; J: TRBJ2-7; D: .; CDR3: CASRILQGEQYF; DNA: TGTGCCAGCAGGATACTTCAGGGCGAGCAGTACTTC